A single sample is the source of the 20 T cell receptor beta chains below, sequenced in a study of T cell responses to AZD1222 COVID-19 vaccine. TCRdb's table, derived via immunoSEQ multiplex PCR, lists solely in-frame clones and lacks some. Here the sample spans 150,000 to 200,000 clones, around 95% being singletons. Sequenced here: peripheral blood, sampled on day 0 of AZD1222 vaccination. These receptors originate from an adult in good health.

This sequence joins TRBV7-8 and TRBJ2-5; 9 bases match TRBD2. The V gene end was trimmed by 1 base and the J gene end by 3 bases; junction bases not matched to a gene: 12. The CDR3 covers 18 residues. CDR1 is SGHVS and CDR2 is FQNEAQ in the germline V gene. The CDR3 DNA is TGTGCCAGCAGCTTAGTAGGCCTGGAGGTAGCGGGGGAAGAGACCCAGTACTTC. Translated: CASSLVGLEVAGEETQYF.

The chain couples TRBV10-3 to TRBJ1-2, with 9 bases identical to TRBD1. CDR3 length: 13 residues. The V and J ends lost 4 bases and 8 bases, in that order; junction bases with no gene match: 5. CDR1 is ENHRY and CDR2 is SYGVKD in the germline V gene. This CDR3 is CAISGDRAVGYTF. The DNA of the CDR3 is TGTGCCATCAGTGGGGACAGGGCGGTCGGCTACACCTTC.

The chain couples TRBV5-5 to TRBJ2-7; 9 bases are a match to TRBD2. Trimming at V came to 4 bases and at J to 3 bases, leaving 8 bases not matched to a gene. The germline V gene has CDR1 SGHKS and CDR2 YYEKEE (reference sequence). The CDR3 totals 15 residues. The CDR3 coding sequence is TGTGCCAGCAGCGCTATAGCGGGAGAAGGCTACGAGCAGTACTTC. Translating it yields CASSAIAGEGYEQYF.

CDR3 residues: CASPKRAWVYSGNTIYF. The DNA of the CDR3 is TGTGCCAGCCCAAAAAGGGCGTGGGTCTACTCTGGAAACACCATATATTTT. The chain carries TRBV21-1 and TRBJ1-3. TRBV21-1 corresponds to a pseudogene. The length of the CDR3 is 17 residues.

The chain has TRBV1 and TRBJ2-7; the D segment call TRBD2 is taken from the table without a DNA check. TRBV1 is tagged as a pseudogene. CDR3 length: 15 residues. For the CDR3, the DNA is TGCACCAGCAGCCGCCGTAGACTGCTTCTGTACGAGCAGTACTTC. Its translation is CTSSRRRLLLYEQYF.

The chain combines TRBV12-3 or TRBV12-4 with TRBJ2-2; no clear D gene. The CDR3 runs to 12 residues. V lost 3 bases and J lost 8, with 7 bases in between. The CDR3 DNA reads as TGTGCCAGCAGTTTGTTATGGGGGGAGCTGTTTTTT. Translating it yields CASSLLWGELFF.

This chain links TRBV14 with TRBJ2-1, with 8 bases fitting TRBD2. CDR3 size: 16 residues. CDR1 and CDR2 (germline): SGHDN, FVKESK. Unmatched junction bases numbered 7, after V lost 4 bases and J lost 2 bases. DNA for the CDR3: TGTGCCAGCAGCCGCGGTGGCGGGAGGCCCTACAATGAGCAGTTCTTC. Residues: CASSRGGGRPYNEQFF.

The J gene is TRBJ1-1, the V gene TRBV3-1 (or the pseudogene TRBV3-2); unclear D gene. Looked up from germline, CDR1 is LGHDT and CDR2 is YNNKEL (reference sequence). CDR3 size: 14 residues. V was cut by 1 base and J by 1 base, with 7 bases left in between. CDR3 loop: CASSQVRENTEAFF. The CDR3 DNA sequence: TGTGCCAGCAGCCAAGTTAGGGAGAACACTGAAGCTTTCTTT.

The chain joins TRBV3-1 (or the pseudogene TRBV3-2) to TRBJ2-7; 8 nucleotides match TRBD1. Per germline, CDR1 LGHDT and CDR2 YNNKEL (reference sequence). The CDR3 is 15 residues long. Trimming at V came to 6 bases and at J to 3 bases, leaving 10 bases not matched to a gene. For the CDR3, the DNA is TGTGCCAGCAGTCCCCTCAGGGGGCAAAGCTACGAGCAGTACTTC. This gives the protein CASSPLRGQSYEQYF.

The rearrangement joins TRBV29-1 to TRBJ2-2; TRBD2 is a possible D gene (5 bases). V lost 6 bases and J lost 6, with 11 bases in between. The CDR3 totals 12 residues. Germline CDR1 is SQVTM and CDR2 is ANQGSEA. The CDR3 spells CSVPGGPGELFF. In DNA form, the CDR3 reads TGCAGCGTCCCAGGAGGTCCCGGGGAGCTGTTTTTT.

This clone was picked up one time. This chain joins TRBV2 and TRBJ2-1; 8 bases are a match to TRBD2. Per the germline V gene, CDR1 is SNHLY and CDR2 is FYNNEI. The CDR3 has 16 amino acids. Trimming removed 4 bases from V and 1 base from J; junction bases left unmatched: 6. CDR3: CASSALSGNSYNEQFF. CDR3 nucleotide sequence: TGTGCCAGCAGTGCCCTTAGCGGGAATTCCTACAATGAGCAGTTCTTC.

This chain joins TRBV27 and TRBJ2-6; possible D gene TRBD2, 7 bases. Germline values: CDR1 MNHEY, CDR2 SMNVEV (reference sequence). V was trimmed by 5 bases and J by 4 bases, leaving 15 bases between them. The CDR3 has 16 residues. CDR3 in DNA: TGTGCCAGCAGTCCCCGGGGGGCGACGGGGGCCAACGTCCTGACTTTC. This translates into CASSPRGATGANVLTF.

The chain combines TRBV2 with TRBJ1-5; D uncertain. V was shortened by 2 bases and J by 6 bases, with 11 bases between the two germline ends. Germline V gene lookup returns CDR1 SNHLY and CDR2 FYNNEI. This CDR3 contains 14 residues. The CDR3 coding sequence is TGTGCCAGCAGTGAAAGGAGGGTGGCTCAGCCCCAGCATTTT. Translated: CASSERRVAQPQHF.

This clone was recorded once. This sequence joins TRBV4-2 and TRBJ2-7; perhaps TRBD1 as D (5 bases). Germline assignment: CDR1 LGHNA and CDR2 YNFKEQ. V was trimmed by 0 bases and J by 0 bases, leaving 15 bases between them. The CDR3 sequence is 17 residues long. The CDR3 is CASSQEMMQGFSYEQYF. CDR3 nucleotide sequence: TGTGCCAGCAGCCAAGAAATGATGCAGGGCTTCTCCTACGAGCAGTACTTC.

This chain uses TRBV27 with TRBJ1-2; D perhaps matches TRBD1 (6 bases). CDR3 length: 13 residues. The germline V gene has CDR1 MNHEY and CDR2 SMNVEV (reference sequence). Between the trimmed V and J ends, which lost 7 bases and 4 bases, there was a span of 13 bases. CDR3 sequence (DNA): TGTGCCAGCACCTCGGACAGTTTCTATGGCTACACCTTC. Translation: CASTSDSFYGYTF.

This chain joins TRBV9 and TRBJ2-7; maybe TRBD2 (5 bases). The CDR3 length is 15 residues. Trimming removed 4 bases at V and 3 bases at J, with 17 bases between. Germline-derived CDR1 and CDR2 are SGDLS and YYNGEE. The CDR3 sequence: CASSLGVGSYYEQYF. CDR3 DNA sequence: TGTGCCAGCAGCCTCGGGGTAGGTAGCTACTACGAGCAGTACTTC.

This clone occurred once. This chain connects TRBV18 to TRBJ1-4, with 10 bases lining up with TRBD1. Germline V gives CDR1 KGHSH, CDR2 LQKENI. The CDR3 contains 15 residues. With 3 bases clipped from V and 7 bases from J, the junction kept 5 bases outside the gene matches. CDR3: CASSPIDRGLEKLFF. The CDR3 nucleotides read TGTGCCAGCTCACCGATCGACAGGGGGCTTGAAAAACTGTTTTTT.

The chain combines TRBV28 with TRBJ1-1, with a weak D call TRBD1 (6 bases). Germline V CDR1 and CDR2: MDHEN, SYDVKM. Trimming stripped 5 bases from V and 4 bases from J, with 17 bases between. This CDR3 region has 15 residues. The CDR3 nucleotides are TGTGCCAGCAGTCCCCATCTTGGCAGGGGCACTGAAGCTTTCTTT. This translates into CASSPHLGRGTEAFF.

The chain combines TRBV3-1 (or the pseudogene TRBV3-2) with TRBJ1-2, with D uncertain. This CDR3 is built from 12 residues. CDR1 is LGHDT and CDR2 is YNNKEL in the germline V gene (reference sequence). The V end lost 4 bases, the J end lost 3 bases, and 6 bases lay between the germline ends. The CDR3 loop is CASSPGDYGYTF. DNA for the CDR3: TGTGCCAGCAGCCCGGGTGACTATGGCTACACCTTC.

This chain uses TRBV6-5 with TRBJ1-5, with a tentative D call TRBD1 (5 bases). The CDR3 totals 14 residues. From germline, CDR1 is MNHEY and CDR2 SVGAGI. V was shortened by 6 bases and J by 5 bases, with 14 bases between the two germline ends. The DNA for the CDR3 is TGTGCCAGCAGCGCAGGGCCGGGGGATCAGCCCCAGCATTTT. Translated: CASSAGPGDQPQHF.